A single sample is the source of the 30 T cell receptor beta chains below, sequenced in a study of response to subunit inactivated influenza vaccine. MiXCR, run by TCRdb on the RT-PCR reads, gives a single entry per CDR3 protein. Found here are fewer than 550,000 distinct CDR3 sequences, less than 30% of them singletons; the top ten hold around 1.8%. Sequenced material: CD4+ T cells sorted from PBMCs, taken 5 days after vaccination. These receptors came from a man aged 50 to 59 who received an inactivated influenza vaccine.

The CDR3 protein is CSATWGFSTDTQYF. The CDR3 coding sequence is TGCAGTGCCACGTGGGGCTTCAGCACAGATACGCAGTATTTT. This chain uses TRBV20-1 with TRBJ2-3; the D gene is possibly TRBD1 (5 bases). The V gene's germline CDR1 is DFQATT and CDR2 SNEGSKA (reference sequence). V lost 6 bases to trimming and J lost 0 bases, with 13 bases between them. The CDR3 extends over 14 amino acids.

The CDR3 spells CASSFMGGDTEAFF. The CDR3 DNA is TGTGCCAGCAGCTTCATGGGCGGGGACACTGAAGCTTTCTTT. The chain joins TRBV5-5 to TRBJ1-1; no firm D call. CDR3 size: 14 residues. Germline values: CDR1 SGHKS, CDR2 YYEKEE (reference sequence). Trimming pared 2 bases from V and 3 bases from J, leaving 11 bases between.

The rearrangement uses TRBV20-1 and TRBJ2-5; no clear D gene. The V gene lost 5 bases and the J gene lost 0 bases, with 7 bases spanning the gap. This CDR3 contains 12 residues. Looked up from germline, CDR1 is DFQATT and CDR2 is SNEGSKA (reference sequence). CDR3 nucleotide sequence: TGCAGTGCTTTACAGAACCAAGAGACCCAGTACTTC. Protein: CSALQNQETQYF.

The rearrangement links TRBV12-3 or TRBV12-4 to TRBJ2-3; possibly TRBD2 for D (5 bases). The CDR3 runs 15 residues. V was clipped by 6 bases and J by 1 base, with 14 bases between them. The CDR3 loop reads CASSPPAEGTDTQYF. DNA of the CDR3: TGTGCCAGCAGCCCCCCAGCGGAGGGCACAGATACGCAGTATTTT.

The J gene is TRBJ2-7, the V gene TRBV12-3 or TRBV12-4; 7 bases agree with TRBD2. The CDR3 sequence is 12 residues long. With 6 bases clipped from V and 9 bases from J, the junction kept 8 bases outside the gene matches. CDR3 loop: CASSTGGLVQYF. For the CDR3, the DNA is TGTGCCAGCAGCACGGGGGGACTCGTGCAGTACTTC.

This chain joins TRBV4-2 and TRBJ2-7; possibly TRBD1 for D (5 bases). The CDR3 loop spans 17 amino acids. Germline CDR1 reads LGHNA; CDR2 reads YNFKEQ. Trimming removed 0 bases from V and 2 bases from J, with 17 bases in between. The chain's CDR3 is CASSQDVRGHATYEQYF. CDR3 nucleotide sequence: TGTGCCAGCAGCCAAGATGTTCGAGGACACGCGACCTACGAGCAGTACTTC.

V gene TRBV27 combines with J gene TRBJ2-3, with D unresolved. The germline CDR1 and CDR2 sequences are MNHEY and SMNVEV (reference sequence). This CDR3 has 17 amino acids. Trimming pared 1 base from V and 7 bases from J, leaving 21 bases between. Here the CDR3 DNA reads TGTGCCAGCAGTTTATATAGTGGCGAACTGGACCTTCATACGCAGTATTTT. It translates to CASSLYSGELDLHTQYF.

This chain uses TRBV12-3 or TRBV12-4 with TRBJ2-2; 7 nucleotides line up with TRBD2. V was clipped by 9 bases and J by 3 bases; unmatched bases: 10. This CDR3 region has 15 residues. The CDR3 DNA is TGTGCCAGGAGCCGGCAGGGAGGGTACACCGGGGAGCTGTTTTTT. This translates into CARSRQGGYTGELFF.

This clonotype was counted at least ten times. The genes are TRBV2 and TRBJ1-1; unclear D gene. Germline V CDR1 and CDR2: SNHLY, FYNNEI. Trimming cost V 0 bases and J 1 base, with 9 bases left between them. This CDR3 has 15 residues. The chain's CDR3 is CASSEARTANTEAFF. The DNA for the CDR3 is TGTGCCAGCAGTGAAGCGCGCACAGCGAACACTGAAGCTTTCTTT.

The CDR3 protein is CASSLEGQGSSANTGELFF. In nucleotides, the CDR3 is TGCGCCAGCAGCTTGGAAGGACAGGGCAGTTCAGCGAACACCGGGGAGCTGTTTTTT. The chain has TRBV5-1 and TRBJ2-2; 8 positions match TRBD1. The length of the CDR3 is 19 residues. The trim removed 0 bases at V and 0 bases at J, leaving 10 bases unmatched. Per the germline V gene, CDR1 is SGHRS and CDR2 is YFSETQ. Full variable domain (rest looked up from reference TRBV5-1 and TRBJ2-2): KAGVTQTPRYLIKTRGQQVTLSCSPISGHRSVSWYQQTPGQGLQFLFEYFSETQRNKGNFPGRFSGRQFSNSRSEMNVSTLELGDSALYLCASSLEGQGSSANTGELFFGEGSRLTVL.

The genes are TRBV2 and TRBJ1-6, with 12 positions matching TRBD1. The germline V gene has CDR1 SNHLY and CDR2 FYNNEI. Trimming removed 5 bases from V and 6 bases from J; junction bases left unmatched: 2. There are 15 residues in the CDR3. The CDR3 DNA reads TGTGCCAGCAGTCGGGACAGGGGGCGTAATTCACCCCTCCACTTT. Protein product: CASSRDRGRNSPLHF.

The chain links TRBV29-1 to TRBJ2-1; D is possibly TRBD1 (5 bases). CDR3 size: 13 residues. Per germline, CDR1 SQVTM and CDR2 ANQGSEA. Trimming took 0 bases from V and 10 from J, leaving 13 bases between them. In nucleotides, the CDR3 is TGCAGCGTTGAAGATCATGTAGGGGTCGAGCAGTTCTTC. This sequence encodes CSVEDHVGVEQFF.

The chain employs TRBV6-2 or TRBV6-3 and TRBJ1-5; no clear D gene. The CDR3 runs to 15 residues. The germline V gene encodes CDR1 MNHEY and CDR2 SVGEGT. V lost 5 bases and J lost 2, with 13 bases in between. This CDR3 reads CASSPKGWRNQPQHF. The CDR3 coding sequence is TGTGCCAGCAGTCCTAAAGGATGGCGCAATCAGCCCCAGCATTTT.

The chain recombines TRBV27 with TRBJ2-7, with D possibly TRBD2 on 6 matching bases. V was trimmed by 4 bases and J by 3 bases, leaving 19 bases between them. The germline V gene encodes CDR1 MNHEY and CDR2 SMNVEV (reference sequence). This CDR3 is built from 16 residues. The CDR3 nucleotides read TGTGCCAGCAGTTCGGCACCGGGACTGGACCTCTACGAGCAGTACTTC. Its translation: CASSSAPGLDLYEQYF.

The chain joins TRBV10-3 to TRBJ1-2; no firm D call. V shed 3 bases and J shed 0 bases, with 8 bases lying between them. The length of the CDR3 is 14 residues. Germline V lookup: CDR1 ENHRY, CDR2 SYGVKD. CDR3 DNA: TGTGCCATCAGTGAAACGGCTGCTAACTATGGCTACACCTTC. Translating gives CAISETAANYGYTF.

The chain joins TRBV20-1 to TRBJ1-6; TRBD1 matches 8 bases. Germline CDR1 reads DFQATT; CDR2 reads SNEGSKA (reference sequence). This CDR3 spans 15 amino acids. V was pared by 3 bases and J by 9 bases, with 10 bases of the junction left unmatched. The CDR3 DNA sequence: TGCAGTGCTAGGGAGACAGGGGTTAGGTTTTCACCCCTCCACTTT. This codes for CSARETGVRFSPLHF.

The chain recombines TRBV5-1 with TRBJ1-1; no definite D call. The length of the CDR3 is 16 residues. Germline V lookup: CDR1 SGHRS, CDR2 YFSETQ. Trimming left V 0 bases short and J 9 bases short, with 21 bases between. CDR3 sequence reads: CASSLGDGRVGTQAFF. The CDR3 DNA is TGCGCCAGCAGCTTGGGGGATGGACGTGTGGGCACACAAGCTTTCTTT.

This chain connects TRBV4-1 to TRBJ1-2; D is possibly TRBD1 (6 bases). This CDR3 comprises 15 residues. Trimming removed 4 bases at V and 8 bases at J, with 20 bases between. Germline V lookup: CDR1 MGHRA, CDR2 YSYEKL. CDR3 coding DNA: TGCGCCAGCAGCCTTAACAGGGAGCCCCTGTACGGCTACACCTTC. Translating it yields CASSLNREPLYGYTF.

This clonotype was seen repeatedly, ten times or more. The chain couples TRBV5-1 to TRBJ1-1, with a possible D match to TRBD1 (5 bases). Germline CDR1 reads SGHRS; CDR2 reads YFSETQ. The CDR3 extends over 17 amino acids. Trimming took 0 bases from V and 0 from J, leaving 15 bases between them. In DNA, the CDR3 is TGCGCCAGCAGCTTGGATGGGAAGGGACCCATGAACACTGAAGCTTTCTTT. Protein: CASSLDGKGPMNTEAFF.

CDR3 region: CASSSGTVSEQFF. The DNA for the CDR3 is TGTGCCAGCAGCTCTGGGACAGTTAGTGAGCAGTTCTTC. V usage is TRBV7-2 and J usage is TRBJ2-1; 7 bases agree with TRBD1. Germline V gene lookup returns CDR1 SGHTA and CDR2 FQGNSA. CDR3 length equals 13 residues. V was pared by 4 bases and J by 9 bases, with 6 bases of the junction left unmatched.

Only a few counts were recorded for this clonotype. The chain carries TRBV6-1 and TRBJ1-5; TRBD1 agrees at 9 bases. The CDR3 is 15 amino acids. J gave up 7 bases and V 8 bases, and 12 bases lay outside the gene matches. CDR1 is MNHNS and CDR2 is SASEGT in the germline V gene. The CDR3 DNA sequence: TGTGCCAGCCAACCTCTTGACAGGGGGGGGCAGCCCCAGCATTTT. Encoded protein: CASQPLDRGGQPQHF.

The chain joins TRBV11-2 to TRBJ2-7; weak D call: TRBD2 (5 bases). CDR3 length: 15 residues. The germline gives CDR1 SGHAT, CDR2 FQNNGV. With 0 bases removed from V and 3 bases from J, the gap between germline ends came to 12 bases. CDR3 residues: CASSLDWVGSYEQYF. The CDR3 coding sequence is TGTGCCAGCAGCTTAGATTGGGTTGGGAGCTACGAGCAGTACTTC.

The chain carries TRBV7-2 and TRBJ1-3; D is ambiguous. The CDR3 length is 19 residues. The V gene lost 0 bases and the J gene lost 0 bases, with 18 bases spanning the gap. CDR1 is SGHTA, CDR2 FQGNSA, per germline. This chain's CDR3 is CASSLAATSSVSSGNTIYF. The DNA for the CDR3 is TGTGCCAGCAGCTTAGCGGCGACAAGCTCCGTTAGCTCTGGAAACACCATATATTTT.

The table lists this clonotype with a few counts. This sequence joins TRBV14 and TRBJ1-3; D unclear. The CDR3 spans 14 residues. CDR1 is SGHDN and CDR2 is FVKESK in the germline V gene. Trimming pared 0 bases from V and 0 bases from J, leaving 3 bases between. CDR3 in amino acids: CASSQEVSGNTIYF. The CDR3 DNA follows: TGTGCCAGCAGCCAAGAGGTCTCTGGAAACACCATATATTTT.

The chain recombines TRBV6-1 with TRBJ1-2; TRBD1 matches at 12 bases. Germline V gene sequence: CDR1 MNHNS, CDR2 SASEGT. The CDR3 runs 15 residues. Trimming cost V 6 bases and J 8 bases; bases outside gene matches: 10. The CDR3, as DNA: TGTGCCAGCAGCCAACCGGGACAGGGGGCAAGAGGCTACACCTTC. This sequence encodes CASSQPGQGARGYTF.

J is TRBJ1-4 and V is TRBV18; a weak D match, TRBD1 (5 bases). V was clipped by 6 bases and J by 8 bases, with 16 bases between them. From germline, CDR1 is KGHSH and CDR2 LQKENI. This CDR3 has 14 amino acids. The CDR3 DNA sequence: TGTGCCAGCTCGCCTCCAGGGCTCAAGGAAAAACTGTTTTTT. Protein product: CASSPPGLKEKLFF.

The V call is TRBV12-3 or TRBV12-4, the J call TRBJ2-7, with D perhaps TRBD2 (5 bases). Trimming cost V 7 bases and J 1 base, with 8 bases left between them. This CDR3 comprises 12 residues. The CDR3 protein is CASTKRSYEQYF. The CDR3 coding sequence is TGTGCCAGCACCAAGCGGTCCTACGAGCAGTACTTC.

For this clonotype: The junction does not match germline at one end; this may be a read error. The chain recombines TRBV20-1 with TRBJ1-4, with TRBD1 matching 9 bases. The CDR3 is 14 residues long. The germline V gene has CDR1 DFQATT and CDR2 SNEGSKA (reference sequence). The CDR3 nucleotides read TGCAGTGCTAGACCGACAGGGGGTGGCGAAAAACTGTCTTTT. It yields the protein CSARPTGGGEKLSF.

There are a few counts of this clonotype. The chain has TRBV12-3 or TRBV12-4 and TRBJ2-1, with TRBD1 identical over 9 bases. CDR3 size: 16 residues. Unmatched junction bases numbered 9, after V lost 4 bases and J lost 5 bases. In DNA form, the CDR3 reads TGTGCCAGCAGTTCGAGACCGGGACAGGGCAACAATGAGCAGTTCTTC. Encoded protein: CASSSRPGQGNNEQFF.

V gene TRBV29-1 combines with J gene TRBJ2-3; 7 bases map to TRBD1. The CDR3 totals 16 residues. Germline V CDR1 and CDR2: SQVTM, ANQGSEA. The V and J ends lost 1 base and 0 bases, in that order; junction bases with no gene match: 7. The CDR3 reads CSVEGGTALSTDTQYF. The CDR3 nucleotides are TGCAGCGTTGAAGGTGGGACAGCGCTCAGCACAGATACGCAGTATTTT.